These 30 T cell receptor beta chains were sequenced from one sample in a study of blood T cells in healthy people across ages. Alongside a J-beta primer mix, a sample-barcoded 5' primer served in a second PCR lasting about 6 to 11 cycles. TCRdb used MiXCR to reprocess the 5' RACE reads, holding one entry per CDR3 protein. The top ten clones hold about 0.72% of a sample with about 1 million distinct CDR3 sequences, almost 25% of them seen once. These sequences were also reported in another study, on T cells of mothers and their children.

Source material: blood. These receptors all come from a girl aged 2 to 9 in good health.

This clonotype was counted only a few times. The V gene is TRBV7-9, the J gene TRBJ1-3; D remains ambiguous. V gave up 0 bases and J gave up 8 bases, with 11 bases separating them. The CDR3 sequence is 14 residues long. Per the germline V gene, CDR1 is SEHNR and CDR2 is FQNEAQ (reference sequence). CDR3 region: CASSLANHGDTIYF. The CDR3 DNA reads TGTGCCAGCAGCTTAGCGAACCACGGGGACACCATATATTTT.

The chain employs TRBV15 and TRBJ2-1, with unresolved D. The J call is in doubt because the DNA end fits TRBJ2-7 better. The CDR3 loop spans 14 amino acids. Germline lookup yields CDR1 LNHNV and CDR2 YYDKDF (reference sequence). The CDR3 coding sequence is TGTGCCACCAGCAGAGCCGTAGGGATCTACGAGCAGTACTTC. Its protein product is CATSRAVGIYEQYF.

The J gene is TRBJ2-4, the V gene TRBV5-1; 10 bases are shared with TRBD2. The V gene's germline CDR1 is SGHRS and CDR2 YFSETQ. CDR3 size: 18 residues. After removal of 4 bases from V and 4 bases from J, the junction contained 14 bases not matched to a gene. The CDR3 sequence: CASSKPGPGLALKNIQYF. In DNA, the CDR3 is TGCGCCAGCAGCAAACCCGGTCCGGGACTAGCGCTAAAAAACATTCAGTACTTC.

This clonotype was seen only a few times. The chain combines TRBV2 with TRBJ2-3; tentatively, D is TRBD2 (6 bases). Trimming left V 7 bases short and J 9 bases short, with 11 bases between. The length of the CDR3 is 11 residues. CDR1 SNHLY and CDR2 FYNNEI come from the germline V gene. CDR3 residues: CASKQGLTQYF. The CDR3 nucleotides are TGTGCCAGCAAACAAGGACTAACGCAGTATTTT. Filled out from reference TRBV2 and TRBJ2-3, the complete variable domain reads EPEVTQTPSHQVTQMGQEVILRCVPISNHLYFYWYRQILGQKVEFLVSFYNNEISEKSEIFDDQFSVERPDGSNFTLKIRSTKLEDSAMYFCASKQGLTQYFGPGTRLTVL.

CDR3 in DNA: TGTGCCAGCAGTGCGGCCCGCAATGAGCAGTTCTTC. This translates into CASSAARNEQFF. V and J are TRBV12-3 or TRBV12-4 and TRBJ2-1, with no clear D. The V end lost 5 bases, the J end lost 6 bases, and 8 bases lay between the germline ends. The length of the CDR3 is 12 residues.

The chain employs TRBV7-9 and TRBJ2-3; 10 nucleotides line up with TRBD2. J lost 3 bases, V lost 3 bases, and 12 bases had no gene match. The CDR3 length is 18 residues. Germline V gene lookup returns CDR1 SEHNR and CDR2 FQNEAQ (reference sequence). The CDR3 here is CASSFDSSGLANTDTQYF. The CDR3 DNA reads TGTGCCAGCAGCTTTGATTCTTCGGGACTAGCGAATACAGATACGCAGTATTTT.

The chain recombines TRBV5-1 with TRBJ2-5, with TRBD2 identical over 8 bases. The DNA end lines up better with TRBJ2-7; the J call may be wrong. The CDR3 is 15 residues long. Germline CDR1 SGHRS, CDR2 YFSETQ. For the CDR3, the DNA is TGCGCCAGCAGCCCCCAGCGGGAGCTTTCCTACGAGCAGTACTTC. It specifies CASSPQRELSYEQYF.

This clonotype was recorded a few times. V gene TRBV2 combines with J gene TRBJ2-3; the D is unclear. Looked up from germline, CDR1 is SNHLY and CDR2 is FYNNEI. V was trimmed by 7 bases and J by 2 bases, leaving 7 bases between them. The CDR3 covers 12 residues. The CDR3 spells CASTLVTDTQYF. CDR3 bases: TGTGCCAGCACCCTGGTCACAGATACGCAGTATTTT.

The V and J genes are TRBV5-5 and TRBJ2-7; no clear D. With 0 bases removed from V and 3 bases from J, the gap between germline ends came to 7 bases. The CDR3 runs to 13 residues. Per germline, CDR1 SGHKS and CDR2 YYEKEE (reference sequence). The chain's CDR3 is CASSLEWRYEQYF. CDR3 coding DNA: TGTGCCAGCAGCTTGGAGTGGCGCTACGAGCAGTACTTC.

This clonotype was counted once. This rearrangement joins TRBV20-1 to TRBJ1-5; TRBD1 is a possible D gene (5 bases). V lost 0 bases, J lost 4 bases, and 10 bases lay in between. The CDR3 consists of 14 residues. CDR1 is DFQATT and CDR2 is SNEGSKA in the germline V gene (reference sequence). As DNA, the CDR3 is TGCAGTGCTAGAGATAGGGGTGGGAATCAGCCCCAGCATTTT. It encodes CSARDRGGNQPQHF.

The rearrangement links TRBV7-9 to TRBJ1-1; a possible D gene is TRBD1 (5 bases). The germline V and J ends were trimmed by 8 bases and 6 bases, with 13 bases remaining between them. The CDR3 totals 12 residues. In germline, CDR1 is SEHNR, CDR2 FQNEAQ (reference sequence). The CDR3 loop reads CASEGGGAEAFF. DNA of the CDR3: TGTGCCAGCGAGGGCGGAGGGGCTGAAGCTTTCTTT.

This clonotype was observed a few times. The chain recombines TRBV9 with TRBJ1-5; maybe TRBD1 (5 bases). V gave up 3 bases and J gave up 1 base, with 11 bases separating them. CDR3 size: 15 residues. Germline V gene lookup returns CDR1 SGDLS and CDR2 YYNGEE. The CDR3: CASSAGGVSNQPQHF. In DNA form, the CDR3 reads TGTGCCAGCAGCGCGGGGGGGGTAAGCAATCAGCCCCAGCATTTT.

Many counts were recorded for this clonotype. The gene calls are TRBV6-5 and TRBJ1-1; no clear D gene. V dropped 1 base and J dropped 1 base, with 10 bases sitting between them. The CDR3 totals 15 residues. Germline lookup yields CDR1 MNHEY and CDR2 SVGAGI. The CDR3 coding sequence is TGTGCCAGCAGTTACTTCTTGTCTGAGAACACTGAAGCTTTCTTT. Translating it yields CASSYFLSENTEAFF.

The gene calls are TRBV11-3 and TRBJ2-1, with 12 positions matching TRBD2. The J call may be incorrect, as the DNA end agrees better with TRBJ2-5. CDR1 is SGHNT, CDR2 YENEEA, per germline. The CDR3 loop spans 18 amino acids. As DNA, the CDR3 is TGTGCCAGCAGCTTAGCCGCTCTAGCGGGGGGGCCGAAAGAGACCCAGTACTTC. Residues: CASSLAALAGGPKETQYF.

In its sample, this clonotype was seen a few times. The chain links TRBV10-3 to TRBJ2-6; 10 bases fit TRBD1. V was clipped by 3 bases and J by 5 bases; unmatched bases: 13. This CDR3 region has 19 residues. CDR1 is ENHRY, CDR2 SYGVKD, per germline. CDR3 residues: CAISDPTGGTSGRANVLTF. CDR3 in DNA: TGTGCCATCAGTGACCCGACAGGGGGCACCTCCGGGAGGGCCAACGTCCTGACTTTC.

The table lists this clonotype with a few counts. The chain has TRBV5-6 and TRBJ2-5; 10 nucleotides align to TRBD2. The germline gives CDR1 SGHDT, CDR2 YYEEEE. Trimming took 4 bases from V and 6 from J; bases not matched to a gene: 9. The CDR3 extends over 15 amino acids. The CDR3 nucleotides read TGTGCCAGCAGCCCTTCAGCGGGGGGGAGCCAGACCCAGTACTTC. Encoded protein: CASSPSAGGSQTQYF.

J is TRBJ2-1 and V is TRBV29-1, with unresolved D. Germline loops: CDR1 SQVTM, CDR2 ANQGSEA. This CDR3 has 11 residues. V dropped 8 bases and J dropped 8 bases, with 13 bases sitting between them. CDR3 coding DNA: TGCAGCACACGAGTGGGCCATGAGCAGTTCTTC. Translation gives CSTRVGHEQFF.

The genes are TRBV5-6 and TRBJ1-1; D is possibly TRBD1 (5 bases). Germline values: CDR1 SGHDT, CDR2 YYEEEE. The V end lost 4 bases, the J end lost 1 base, and 11 bases lay between the germline ends. This CDR3 spans 14 amino acids. This CDR3 is CASSGYDRNTEAFF. The CDR3 DNA is TGTGCCAGCAGCGGCTATGACAGGAACACTGAAGCTTTCTTT.

This clonotype was detected a few times. The chain employs TRBV27 and TRBJ1-2; tentatively, D is TRBD1 (6 bases). This CDR3 has 15 amino acids. V dropped 0 bases and J dropped 5 bases, with 13 bases sitting between them. Germline CDR1 MNHEY, CDR2 SMNVEV (reference sequence). The chain's CDR3 is CASSLSGWGPYGYTF. The CDR3 DNA is TGTGCCAGCAGTTTATCCGGGTGGGGGCCTTATGGCTACACCTTC.

This clonotype was detected a few times. J is TRBJ2-3 and V is TRBV25-1; D is ambiguous. Germline V gene sequence: CDR1 MGHDK, CDR2 SYGVNS. The CDR3 has 16 residues. The V gene lost 1 base and the J gene lost 2 bases, with 13 bases spanning the gap. This CDR3 reads CASSELSELVTDTQYF. CDR3 sequence (DNA): TGTGCCAGCAGTGAATTAAGCGAATTGGTCACAGATACGCAGTATTTT.

The chain carries TRBV29-1 and TRBJ2-3; D tentatively fits TRBD1 or TRBD2 (5 bases each). Trimming left V 4 bases short and J 0 bases short, with 14 bases between. The germline V gene encodes CDR1 SQVTM and CDR2 ANQGSEA. This CDR3 spans 15 amino acids. CDR3 protein: CSVVGTGRSTDTQYF. In DNA form, the CDR3 reads TGCAGCGTTGTGGGAACGGGGCGCAGCACAGATACGCAGTATTTT.

This clonotype has a handful of counts. This chain uses TRBV7-6 with TRBJ1-1, with unresolved D. Germline CDR1 and CDR2: SGHVS and FNYEAQ. This CDR3 contains 15 residues. Trimming removed 0 bases from V and 1 base from J, with 9 bases in between. The CDR3 sequence: CASSLARTENTEAFF. CDR3 nucleotides: TGTGCCAGCAGCTTAGCGCGGACCGAGAACACTGAAGCTTTCTTT.

The chain recombines TRBV18 with TRBJ1-5; D ambiguous. Trimming shortened V by 1 base and J by 3 bases, and 10 bases separated the two germline ends. The CDR3 contains 15 residues. CDR1 is KGHSH and CDR2 is LQKENI in the germline V gene. The CDR3 sequence: CASSPQWSLNQPQHF. The CDR3 region has the DNA TGTGCCAGCTCACCACAATGGTCACTCAATCAGCCCCAGCATTTT.

The CDR3 coding sequence is TGTGCCAGCAGCCCCCTCAGGGCTCCTCTCCTCTACACCTTC. It translates to CASSPLRAPLLYTF. The chain recombines TRBV11-2 with TRBJ1-2, with a tentative D call TRBD1 (5 bases). Germline assignment: CDR1 SGHAT and CDR2 FQNNGV. V dropped 5 bases and J dropped 10 bases, with 20 bases sitting between them. This CDR3 is 14 amino acids long.

The J gene is TRBJ2-5, the V gene TRBV11-3, with 14 bases lining up with TRBD2. The DNA matches TRBJ2-1 better at its end, which makes the J call doubtful. CDR1 and CDR2 (germline): SGHNT, YENEEA. The CDR3 runs 15 residues. The CDR3 protein is CASSYRLAGGPEQFF. CDR3 bases: TGTGCCAGCAGCTATCGACTAGCGGGGGGGCCAGAGCAGTTCTTC.

This clonotype was detected many times. The V gene is TRBV5-1, the J gene TRBJ2-5, with D possibly matching TRBD1 (6 bases). V dropped 4 bases and J dropped 5 bases, with 15 bases sitting between them. Germline lookup yields CDR1 SGHRS and CDR2 YFSETQ. This CDR3 is 14 amino acids long. This chain's CDR3 is CASSMTQGMETQYF. CDR3 in DNA: TGCGCCAGCAGCATGACTCAGGGGATGGAGACCCAGTACTTC.

The sample holds one count of this clonotype. The chain is built from TRBV6-2 or TRBV6-3 and TRBJ2-3, with 12 bases identical to TRBD2. CDR1 and CDR2 from the germline V gene are MNHEY and SVGEGT. The CDR3 totals 17 residues. V lost 5 bases and J lost 4; bases outside the gene matches: 10. The CDR3 coding sequence is TGTGCCAGCAGTCCGGAACCGACTAGCGGGAGATCAGATACGCAGTATTTT. Translated, it gives CASSPEPTSGRSDTQYF.

This chain connects TRBV7-2 to TRBJ2-7; D may be TRBD1 (5 bases). The CDR3 runs 14 residues. Looked up from germline, CDR1 is SGHTA and CDR2 is FQGNSA. Trimming took 2 bases from V and 5 from J, leaving 13 bases between them. The CDR3 nucleotides are TGTGCCAGCAGCTTATACCCAGGGATAAACGAGCAGTACTTC. Translation gives CASSLYPGINEQYF. The full variable domain, its missing parts supplied by reference TRBV7-2 and TRBJ2-7, is GAGVSQSPSNKVTEKGKDVELRCDPISGHTALYWYRQSLGQGLEFLIYFQGNSAPDKSGLPSDRFSAERTGGSVSTLTIQRTQQEDSAVYLCASSLYPGINEQYFGPGTRLTVT.

The gene calls are TRBV12-3 or TRBV12-4 and TRBJ2-7; the D is unclear. V was cut by 0 bases and J by 2 bases, with 8 bases left in between. This CDR3 has 14 residues. The CDR3 DNA follows: TGTGCCAGCAGTTTAGCCCATGGTACCTACGAGCAGTACTTC. This codes for CASSLAHGTYEQYF.

The V call is TRBV20-1, the J call TRBJ1-4; no reliable D call. Germline V gene data show CDR1 as DFQATT and CDR2 as SNEGSKA (reference sequence). This CDR3 has 13 amino acids. Trimming cost V 4 bases and J 7 bases, with 13 bases left between them. The CDR3 DNA follows: TGCAGTGCTATGGGGAGCGTCTCTGAAAAACTGTTTTTT. Protein product: CSAMGSVSEKLFF.